A selection of T cell receptor beta chains follows, all from one sample in a study of blood T cells in healthy people across ages. MiXCR was run by TCRdb on the 5' RACE reads, yielding one entry per CDR3 protein. The sample carries hundreds of thousands of distinct CDR3 sequences, around 38% recorded once. Sequencing was done on a sample of blood. All receptors derive from a man aged 80 or over in good health. CDR3s include the opening cysteine and the closing phenylalanine or tryptophan. Fields, in order: V gene, CDR3 length, CDR3 protein.

v_gene: TRBV6-2/TRBV6-3
len: 16
CDR3aa: CASSYLPEYSNQPQHF

v_gene: TRBV7-2
len: 13
CDR3aa: CASSFDPQETQYF

v_gene: TRBV20-1
len: 12
CDR3aa: CSVKAGAGEQYF

v_gene: TRBV20-1
len: 11
CDR3aa: CSAKGTGGAFF

v_gene: TRBV7-2
len: 16
CDR3aa: CASSKGVGTGANVLTF

v_gene: TRBV28
len: 13
CDR3aa: CASRTGFNCGYTF

v_gene: TRBV7-2
len: 15
CDR3aa: CASSSTQGGGEKLFF

v_gene: TRBV12-3/TRBV12-4
len: 15
CDR3aa: CASTLTSGGVDEQYF

v_gene: TRBV9
len: 15
CDR3aa: CASSVGTGFTYEQYF

v_gene: TRBV6-1
len: 13
CDR3aa: CASSEGIQETQYF

v_gene: TRBV4-2
len: 12
CDR3aa: CASSQEGIEQYF

v_gene: TRBV2
len: 15
CDR3aa: CASSLRTGGYTEAFF

v_gene: TRBV20-1
len: 15
CDR3aa: CSARGSGLSSYEQYF

v_gene: TRBV11-2
len: 14
CDR3aa: CASSLDWGAAGQYF

v_gene: TRBV6-2/TRBV6-3
len: 15
CDR3aa: CASSSRLSSYNEQFF

v_gene: TRBV7-3
len: 14
CDR3aa: CASSLGGNQDEQYF

v_gene: TRBV4-3
len: 18
CDR3aa: CASSQQPSGGRNYNEQFF

v_gene: TRBV4-3
len: 18
CDR3aa: CASSQLLSRQGLNTEAFF

v_gene: TRBV12-3/TRBV12-4
len: 15
CDR3aa: CASSLASGGANEQYF

v_gene: TRBV6-5
len: 13
CDR3aa: CAVHRDGNTEAFF

v_gene: TRBV5-1
len: 13
CDR3aa: CASSRDRIHEQYF

v_gene: TRBV7-9
len: 14
CDR3aa: CASSFDGVGQPQHF

v_gene: TRBV10-1
len: 13
CDR3aa: CASKGQANTEAFF

v_gene: TRBV6-2/TRBV6-3
len: 15
CDR3aa: CASRTQDGNNSPLHF

v_gene: TRBV6-2/TRBV6-3
len: 13
CDR3aa: CASGQPPNQPQHF

v_gene: TRBV7-7
len: 15
CDR3aa: CASSLRQGPNYEQYF

v_gene: TRBV19
len: 18
CDR3aa: CASSTPGQGPIITDEQFF

v_gene: TRBV5-6
len: 15
CDR3aa: CASSLVSGRAHEQYF

v_gene: TRBV18
len: 15
CDR3aa: CASSSYGRGEDTQYF

v_gene: TRBV12-3/TRBV12-4
len: 13
CDR3aa: CASGTGREETEYF

v_gene: TRBV7-9
len: 15
CDR3aa: CASSLARTTHWTQYF

v_gene: TRBV11-3
len: 16
CDR3aa: CASSKRTSGSQETQYF

v_gene: TRBV20-1
len: 15
CDR3aa: CSARDRGQSTYEQYF

v_gene: TRBV29-1
len: 14
CDR3aa: CSVEYGRTPDTQYF

v_gene: TRBV6-2/TRBV6-3
len: 15
CDR3aa: CASSRQGTPSYEQYF

v_gene: TRBV30
len: 14
CDR3aa: CAWILRARGETQYF

v_gene: TRBV5-1
len: 16
CDR3aa: CASSLGQGVSTDTQYF

v_gene: TRBV15
len: 16
CDR3aa: CATSRGLGTVGTEAFF

v_gene: TRBV2
len: 13
CDR3aa: CASIVGSIDEQYF

v_gene: TRBV7-2
len: 14
CDR3aa: CASSESPGLTPPHF

v_gene: TRBV5-5
len: 14
CDR3aa: CASSLTGNTGELFF

v_gene: TRBV20-1
len: 14
CDR3aa: CSARGLETSGEQYF

v_gene: TRBV4-3
len: 14
CDR3aa: CASSQDVGFDTQYF

v_gene: TRBV12-3/TRBV12-4
len: 11
CDR3aa: CASSYGDEQFF

v_gene: TRBV6-2/TRBV6-3
len: 18
CDR3aa: CASSDRDIVLSGANVLTF

v_gene: TRBV9
len: 15
CDR3aa: CASSVAVSRGDEQYF

v_gene: TRBV28
len: 14
CDR3aa: CASSRQDTQETQYF

v_gene: TRBV30
len: 11
CDR3aa: CAWSGGDEQYF

v_gene: TRBV11-2
len: 16
CDR3aa: CASSPGRAEFTDTQYF

v_gene: TRBV19
len: 16
CDR3aa: CASSHLSGASYNEQFF

v_gene: TRBV7-8
len: 13
CDR3aa: CASSSGQQNIQYF